This T cell receptor beta chain comes out of a study of T cell responses to AZD1222 COVID-19 vaccine. Study overall: Second-dose schedules of about 4 or about 12 weeks were combined. Study-wide results and caveats: AZD1222 recipients seropositive at baseline numbered only six. Targeting of unmutated variant regions was reportedly seen in nearly half of spike-specific TCRs. Repertoires were collected only later (after the peak T cell response had occurred).

On this clone: The antigen is undetermined.

Profiling relied on immunoSEQ multiplex PCR, and the TCRdb table lists in-frame clones only, not all of them. Of around 150,000 clones detected, around 90% appear once; the ten largest clones hold under 2%. The CDR3 consists of 13 residues. V was trimmed by 2 bases and J by 2 bases, leaving 8 bases between them. Germline-derived CDR1 and CDR2 are SGHTS and YDEGEE. The chain couples TRBV5-8 to TRBJ2-7; tentatively, D is TRBD1 (6 bases). The TCR comes from an adult in good health. Sequencing was performed on peripheral blood, taken on day 0 of AZD1222 vaccination. DNA for the CDR3: TGTGCCAGCAGCTTCAGGGGAACCTACGAGCAGTACTTC. Its translation: CASSFRGTYEQYF.